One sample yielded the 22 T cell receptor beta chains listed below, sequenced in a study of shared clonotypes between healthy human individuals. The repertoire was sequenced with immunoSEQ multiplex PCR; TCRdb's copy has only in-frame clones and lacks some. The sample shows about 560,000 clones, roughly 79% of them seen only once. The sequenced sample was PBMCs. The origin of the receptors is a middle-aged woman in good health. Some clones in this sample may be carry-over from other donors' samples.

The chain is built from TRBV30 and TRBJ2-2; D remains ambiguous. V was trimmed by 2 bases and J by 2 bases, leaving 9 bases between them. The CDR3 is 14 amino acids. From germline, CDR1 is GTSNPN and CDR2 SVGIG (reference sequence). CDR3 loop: CAWSPKGNTGELFF. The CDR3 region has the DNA TGTGCCTGGAGTCCCAAAGGAAACACCGGGGAGCTGTTTTTT. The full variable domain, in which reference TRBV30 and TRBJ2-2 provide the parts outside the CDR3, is SQTIHQWPATLVQPVGSPLSLECTVEGTSNPNLYWYRQAAGRGLQLLFYSVGIGQISSEVPQNLSASRPQDRQFILSSKKLLLSDSGFYLCAWSPKGNTGELFFGEGSRLTVL.

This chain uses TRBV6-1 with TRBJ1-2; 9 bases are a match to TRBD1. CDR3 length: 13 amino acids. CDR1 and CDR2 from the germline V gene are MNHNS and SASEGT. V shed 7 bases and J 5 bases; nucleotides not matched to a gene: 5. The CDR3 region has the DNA TGTGCCAGCAAGAAGGACAGGGGATATGGCTACACCTTC. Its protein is CASKKDRGYGYTF.

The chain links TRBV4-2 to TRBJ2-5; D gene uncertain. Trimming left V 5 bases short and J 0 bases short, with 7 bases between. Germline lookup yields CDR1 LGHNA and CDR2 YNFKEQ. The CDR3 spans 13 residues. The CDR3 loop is CASSSLDQETQYF. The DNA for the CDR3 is TGTGCCAGCAGCTCCCTGGACCAAGAGACCCAGTACTTC.

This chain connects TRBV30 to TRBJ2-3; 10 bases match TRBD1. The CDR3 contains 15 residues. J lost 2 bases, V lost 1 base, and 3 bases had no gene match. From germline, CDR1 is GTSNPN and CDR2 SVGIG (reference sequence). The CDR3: CAWSAGQGNTDTQYF. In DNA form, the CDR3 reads TGTGCCTGGAGTGCGGGACAGGGGAACACAGATACGCAGTATTTT.

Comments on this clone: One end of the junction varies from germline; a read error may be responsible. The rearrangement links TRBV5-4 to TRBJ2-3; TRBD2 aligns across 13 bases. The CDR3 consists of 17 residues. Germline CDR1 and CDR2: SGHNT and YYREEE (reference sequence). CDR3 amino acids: CAGSQGLAGSRPDTQYF. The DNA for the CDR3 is TGTGCCGGCAGCCAGGGACTAGCGGGATCGCGGCCAGATACGCAGTATTTT.

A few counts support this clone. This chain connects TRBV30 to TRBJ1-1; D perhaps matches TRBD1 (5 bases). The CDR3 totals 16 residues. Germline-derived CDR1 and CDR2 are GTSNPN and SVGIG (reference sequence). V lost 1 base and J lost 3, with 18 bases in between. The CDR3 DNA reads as TGTGCCTGGAGTGGGGATGTAAAGGGGTCGGACACTGAAGCTTTCTTT. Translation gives CAWSGDVKGSDTEAFF.

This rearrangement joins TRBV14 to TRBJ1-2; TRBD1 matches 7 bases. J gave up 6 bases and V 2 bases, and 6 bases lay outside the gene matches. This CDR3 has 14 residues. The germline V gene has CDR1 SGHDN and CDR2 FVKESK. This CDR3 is CASSQLDRADGYTF. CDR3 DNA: TGTGCCAGCAGCCAACTTGACAGGGCTGATGGCTACACCTTC. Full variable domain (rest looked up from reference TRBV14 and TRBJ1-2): EAGVTQFPSHSVIEKGQTVTLRCDPISGHDNLYWYRRVMGKEIKFLLHFVKESKQDESGMPNNRFLAERTGGTYSTLKVQPAELEDSGVYFCASSQLDRADGYTFGSGTRLTVV.

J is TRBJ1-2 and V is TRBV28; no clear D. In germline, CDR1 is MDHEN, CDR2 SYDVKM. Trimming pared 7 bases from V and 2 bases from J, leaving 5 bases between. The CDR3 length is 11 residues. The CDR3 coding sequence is TGTGCCAGCACTCAAAACTATGGCTACACCTTC. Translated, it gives CASTQNYGYTF.

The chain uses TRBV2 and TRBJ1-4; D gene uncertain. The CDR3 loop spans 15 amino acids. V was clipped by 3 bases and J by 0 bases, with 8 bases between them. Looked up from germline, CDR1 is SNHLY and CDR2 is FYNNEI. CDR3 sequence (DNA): TGTGCCAGCAGTGATTGGAGCGCAACTAATGAAAAACTGTTTTTT. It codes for CASSDWSATNEKLFF.

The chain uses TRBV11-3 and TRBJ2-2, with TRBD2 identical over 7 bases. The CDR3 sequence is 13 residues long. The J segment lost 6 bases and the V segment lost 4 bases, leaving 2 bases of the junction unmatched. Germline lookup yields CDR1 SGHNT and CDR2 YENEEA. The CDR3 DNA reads TGTGCCAGCAGCTCGCTAGCGGCCGGGGAGCTGTTTTTT. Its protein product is CASSSLAAGELFF.

The DNA of the CDR3 is TGTGCCAGCAGTCCAACACAGGGGCGAAGCTCCTACAATGAGCAGTTCTTC. Amino acids: CASSPTQGRSSYNEQFF. V gene TRBV28 combines with J gene TRBJ2-1, with 7 nucleotides matching TRBD1. This CDR3 region has 17 residues. Germline CDR1 reads MDHEN; CDR2 reads SYDVKM. V trimming: 5 bases; J trimming: 0 bases; junction bases outside the gene matches: 10.

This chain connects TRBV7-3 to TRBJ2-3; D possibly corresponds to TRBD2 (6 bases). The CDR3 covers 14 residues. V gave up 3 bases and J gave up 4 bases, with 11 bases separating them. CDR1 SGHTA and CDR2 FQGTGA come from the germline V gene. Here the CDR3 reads CASSFGGAADTQYF. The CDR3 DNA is TGTGCCAGCAGCTTCGGAGGGGCGGCAGATACGCAGTATTTT.

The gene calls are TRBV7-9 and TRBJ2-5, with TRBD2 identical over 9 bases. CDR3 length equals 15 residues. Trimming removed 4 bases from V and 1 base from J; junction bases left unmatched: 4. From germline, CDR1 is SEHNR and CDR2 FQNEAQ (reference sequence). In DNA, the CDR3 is TGTGCCAGCAGCTCGACTAGCGGATTCCAAGAGACCCAGTACTTC. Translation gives CASSSTSGFQETQYF.

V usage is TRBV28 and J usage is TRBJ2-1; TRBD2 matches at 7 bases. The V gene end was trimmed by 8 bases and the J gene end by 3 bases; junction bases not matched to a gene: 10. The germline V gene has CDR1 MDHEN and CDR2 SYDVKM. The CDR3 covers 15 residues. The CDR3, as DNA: TGTGCCAGCGCCTATGGGGGGGGATACTACAATGAGCAGTTCTTC. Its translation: CASAYGGGYYNEQFF.

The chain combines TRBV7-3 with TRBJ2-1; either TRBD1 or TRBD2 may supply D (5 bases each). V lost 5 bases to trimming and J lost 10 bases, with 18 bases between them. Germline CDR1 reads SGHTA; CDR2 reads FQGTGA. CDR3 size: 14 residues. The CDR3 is CASSTTGTHWEQFF. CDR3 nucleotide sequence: TGTGCCAGCAGCACAACCGGGACCCACTGGGAGCAGTTCTTC.

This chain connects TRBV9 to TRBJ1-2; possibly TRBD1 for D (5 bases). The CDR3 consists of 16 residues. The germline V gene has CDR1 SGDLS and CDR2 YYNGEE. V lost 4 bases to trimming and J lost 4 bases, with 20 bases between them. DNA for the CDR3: TGTGCCAGCAGCTTAAGTCCGGGACGGCGGCTCTATGGCTACACCTTC. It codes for CASSLSPGRRLYGYTF. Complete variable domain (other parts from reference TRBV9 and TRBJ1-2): DSGVTQTPKHLITATGQRVTLRCSPRSGDLSVYWYQQSLDQGLQFLIQYYNGEERAKGNILERFSAQQFPDLHSELNLSSLELGDSALYFCASSLSPGRRLYGYTFGSGTRLTVV.

The CDR3 DNA reads TGTGCCAGCAGCTTGGAAGGACTAGCGGGCACCTGGAACGGGGAGCTGTTTTTT. As protein: CASSLEGLAGTWNGELFF. This chain uses TRBV5-4 with TRBJ2-2, with 11 bases lining up with TRBD2. Germline-derived CDR1 and CDR2 are SGHNT and YYREEE (reference sequence). The junction had 11 bases not matched to a gene; V was cut back by 0 bases and J by 7 bases. This CDR3 comprises 18 residues.

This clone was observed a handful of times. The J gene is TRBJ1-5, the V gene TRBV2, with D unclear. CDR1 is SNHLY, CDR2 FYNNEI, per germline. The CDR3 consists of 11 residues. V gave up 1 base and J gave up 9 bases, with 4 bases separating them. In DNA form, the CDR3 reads TGTGCCAGCAGTGAAGAGGGGCCCCAGCATTTT. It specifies CASSEEGPQHF. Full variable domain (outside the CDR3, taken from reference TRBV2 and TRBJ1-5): EPEVTQTPSHQVTQMGQEVILRCVPISNHLYFYWYRQILGQKVEFLVSFYNNEISEKSEIFDDQFSVERPDGSNFTLKIRSTKLEDSAMYFCASSEEGPQHFGDGTRLSIL.

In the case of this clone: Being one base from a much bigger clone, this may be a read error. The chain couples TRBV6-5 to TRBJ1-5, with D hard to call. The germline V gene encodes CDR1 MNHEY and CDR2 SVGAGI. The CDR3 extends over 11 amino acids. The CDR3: CASSEHQPRHF. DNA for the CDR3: TGTGCCAGCAGTGAACATCAGCCCCGGCATTTT.

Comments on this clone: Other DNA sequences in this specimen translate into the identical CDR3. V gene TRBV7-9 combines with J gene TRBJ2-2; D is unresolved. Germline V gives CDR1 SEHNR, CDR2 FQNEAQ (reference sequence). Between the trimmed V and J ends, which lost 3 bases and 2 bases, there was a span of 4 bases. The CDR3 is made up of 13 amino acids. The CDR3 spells CASSFPNTGELFF. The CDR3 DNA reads TGTGCCAGCAGCTTCCCAAACACCGGGGAGCTGTTTTTT. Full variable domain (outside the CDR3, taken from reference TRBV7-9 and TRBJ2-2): DTGVSQNPRHKITKRGQNVTFRCDPISEHNRLYWYRQTLGQGPEFLTYFQNEAQLEKSRLLSDRFSAERPKGSFSTLEIQRTEQGDSAMYLCASSFPNTGELFFGEGSRLTVL.

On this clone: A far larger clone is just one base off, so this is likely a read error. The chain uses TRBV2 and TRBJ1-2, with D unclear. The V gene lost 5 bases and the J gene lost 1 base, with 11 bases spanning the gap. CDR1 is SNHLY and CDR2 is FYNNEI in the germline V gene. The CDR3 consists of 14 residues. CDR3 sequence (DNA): TGTGCCAGCAGTTCTTCCCCACTTAACTATGGCTACACCTTC. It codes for CASSSSPLNYGYTF.

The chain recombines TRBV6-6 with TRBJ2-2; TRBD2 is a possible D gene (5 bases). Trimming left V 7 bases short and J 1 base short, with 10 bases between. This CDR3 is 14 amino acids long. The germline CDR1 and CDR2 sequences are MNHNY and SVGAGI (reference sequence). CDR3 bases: TGTGCCAGCAATATACGGGAGAACACCGGGGAGCTGTTTTTT. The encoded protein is CASNIRENTGELFF.